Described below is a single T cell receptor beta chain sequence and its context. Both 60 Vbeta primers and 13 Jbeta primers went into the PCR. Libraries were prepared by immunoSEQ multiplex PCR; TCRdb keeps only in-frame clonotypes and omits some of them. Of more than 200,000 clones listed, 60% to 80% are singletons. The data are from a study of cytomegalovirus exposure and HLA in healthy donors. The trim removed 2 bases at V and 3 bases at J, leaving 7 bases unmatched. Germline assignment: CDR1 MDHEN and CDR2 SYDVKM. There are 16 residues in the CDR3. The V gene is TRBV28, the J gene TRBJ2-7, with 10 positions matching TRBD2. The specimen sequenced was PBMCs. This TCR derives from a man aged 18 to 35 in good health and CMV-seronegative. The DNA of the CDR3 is TGTGCCAGCAGTTTAGGGTCTAGCGGGAGCATCTACGAGCAGTACTTC. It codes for CASSLGSSGSIYEQYF.